This T cell receptor (beta chain) was retrieved from a study of blood T cells in healthy people across ages. Trimming cost V 0 bases and J 5 bases; bases outside gene matches: 6. The V gene's germline CDR1 is MNHNY and CDR2 SVGAGI (reference sequence). CDR3 length: 15 residues. It was with a sample-barcoded 5' primer and a J-beta primer mix that a second PCR of roughly 6 to 12 cycles was run. A single record per CDR3 protein comes from TCRdb applying MiXCR to the 5' RACE reads. The sample holds about 400,000 distinct CDR3 sequences; 45% to 60% are singletons and the top ten take under 65%. Regarding this clonotype: As yet, its antigen is unknown.

Study results and limitations: Unsorted PBMC input precluded a conclusive naive versus antigen-experienced comparison. Researchers deemed the diversity estimates from one million T cells underestimates.

The sequence was obtained from a man in his 60s in good health. This rearrangement joins TRBV6-6 to TRBJ2-5; 7 nucleotides agree with TRBD1. The specimen was blood. This CDR3 is CASSYSTGISETQYF. CDR3 nucleotide sequence: TGTGCCAGCAGTTACTCGACAGGGATCAGTGAGACCCAGTACTTC.